The 30 T cell receptor beta chains below were found in one sample sequenced in a study of shared clonotypes between healthy human individuals (dated by TCRdb to about 2020). The library was prepared using the immunoSEQ multiplex PCR assay. This immuneACCESS table, as held by TCRdb, lists in-frame sequences with V and J called but not all clones. Of the missing ones, under half trace to an unresolved V gene in checked studies; the others have no known cause. Within this sample are some 2,100,000 clones, with 93% of them counted one time only. The ten largest clones take up under 2% of the sample. For the CD8 naive samples, CD45RO-negative cells were positively selected for CCR7, yielding a CD45RA+CCR7+ population from which TemRA cells were excluded. Material: naive CD8+ T cells from PBMCs. Explained via the paper, the cell subset or site label denotes: CD45RA+CCR7+. All receptors come from a young man in good health. Some clones in this sample may be carry-over from other donors' samples.

This sequence joins TRBV27 and TRBJ1-2, with TRBD1 as a possible D gene (5 bases). Germline assignment: CDR1 MNHEY and CDR2 SMNVEV (reference sequence). This CDR3 region has 14 residues. Trimming shortened V by 4 bases and J by 5 bases, and 14 bases separated the two germline ends. CDR3 protein: CASSSQGSWYGYTF. The CDR3 nucleotides are TGTGCCAGCAGTTCGCAGGGAAGTTGGTATGGCTACACCTTC.

This clone occurred a few times. The chain links TRBV12-5 to TRBJ1-1, with 8 positions matching TRBD1. This CDR3 is built from 12 residues. The V gene's germline CDR1 is LGHNT and CDR2 FRNRAP. The V segment lost 6 bases and the J segment 7 bases; nucleotides outside the gene matches: 4. The CDR3 reads CASGLTGVEAFF. DNA for the CDR3: TGTGCTAGTGGCCTGACAGGGGTTGAAGCTTTCTTT.

The chain links TRBV6-6 to TRBJ2-1; D uncertain. Looked up from germline, CDR1 is MNHNY and CDR2 is SVGAGI (reference sequence). Trimming left V 2 bases short and J 2 bases short, with 13 bases between. The CDR3 runs to 16 residues. The CDR3: CASSYSSGETYNEQFF. The CDR3 nucleotides read TGTGCCAGCAGTTACAGTTCTGGCGAAACCTACAATGAGCAGTTCTTC.

V gene TRBV9 combines with J gene TRBJ2-3; possible D gene TRBD2, 5 bases. Trimming stripped 2 bases from V and 2 bases from J, with 15 bases between. Looked up from germline, CDR1 is SGDLS and CDR2 is YYNGEE. The CDR3 runs 16 residues. CDR3 sequence: CASSVPTSIVTDTQYF. The DNA of the CDR3 is TGTGCCAGCAGCGTTCCTACTAGTATTGTCACAGATACGCAGTATTTT.

The CDR3 is CASRVPGGGPHNEQFF. The CDR3 nucleotides are TGTGCCAGCAGAGTCCCCGGAGGGGGCCCCCACAATGAGCAGTTCTTC. This rearrangement joins TRBV11-1 to TRBJ2-1, with D perhaps TRBD1 (7 bases). Trimming took off 6 bases at V and 5 bases at J, with 20 bases between the two ends. Germline V gene sequence: CDR1 SGHAT, CDR2 FQDESV (reference sequence). The CDR3 length is 16 residues.

This clone was observed a single time. In the same sample, other DNA sequences code for this CDR3. DNA of the CDR3: TGCGCCAGCAGCCCCGGGACTGGTCTAATGAACACTGAAGCTTTCTTT. This codes for CASSPGTGLMNTEAFF. The chain joins TRBV4-1 to TRBJ1-1; tentative D call: TRBD1 (5 bases). This CDR3 is built from 16 residues. The V gene lost 4 bases and the J gene lost 0 bases, with 15 bases spanning the gap. Looked up from germline, CDR1 is MGHRA and CDR2 is YSYEKL.

The chain employs TRBV25-1 and TRBJ1-1, with D uncertain. V was clipped by 4 bases and J by 1 base, with 7 bases between them. CDR3 length: 13 residues. Per the germline V gene, CDR1 is MGHDK and CDR2 is SYGVNS. The CDR3: CASSGLRNTEAFF. Written as DNA, the CDR3 is TGTGCCAGCAGTGGTCTTAGGAACACTGAAGCTTTCTTT.

The sample holds one count of this clone. The chain couples TRBV7-2 to TRBJ1-1; TRBD1 might be the D (5 bases). Germline CDR1 and CDR2: SGHTA and FQGNSA. Trimming stripped 4 bases from V and 6 bases from J, with 9 bases between. There are 12 residues in the CDR3. The CDR3 here is CASSSRGSEAFF. CDR3 DNA: TGTGCCAGCAGCTCGCGGGGCTCTGAAGCTTTCTTT.

The rearrangement uses TRBV9 and TRBJ2-3; D perhaps matches TRBD2 (6 bases). V was shortened by 4 bases and J by 11 bases, with 14 bases between the two germline ends. Germline CDR1 SGDLS, CDR2 YYNGEE. The CDR3 covers 12 residues. CDR3 sequence reads: CASSPGGVRQYF. The CDR3 DNA sequence: TGTGCCAGCAGCCCAGGCGGGGTAAGGCAGTATTTT. Full variable domain (remainder filled in from reference TRBV9 and TRBJ2-3): DSGVTQTPKHLITATGQRVTLRCSPRSGDLSVYWYQQSLDQGLQFLIQYYNGEERAKGNILERFSAQQFPDLHSELNLSSLELGDSALYFCASSPGGVRQYFGPGTRLTVL.

CDR3 region: CAWSDNRGTYEQYF. For the CDR3, the DNA is TGTGCCTGGAGTGACAACAGGGGCACCTACGAGCAGTACTTC. The chain employs TRBV30 and TRBJ2-7; TRBD1 matches at 7 bases. The ends lost 1 base at V and 2 bases at J; junction bases unmatched: 5. The CDR3 contains 14 residues. The germline CDR1 and CDR2 sequences are GTSNPN and SVGIG (reference sequence).

V gene TRBV11-3 combines with J gene TRBJ2-7; 7 nucleotides agree with TRBD2. Germline V CDR1 and CDR2: SGHNT, YENEEA. The CDR3 runs to 17 residues. V trimming: 0 bases; J trimming: 3 bases; junction bases outside the gene matches: 11. CDR3 region: CASSLDPASGPNYEQYF. CDR3 DNA sequence: TGTGCCAGCAGCTTAGATCCGGCTAGCGGACCCAACTACGAGCAGTACTTC.

To note about this clone: This CDR3 is also generated by other DNA sequences in the sample. This rearrangement joins TRBV5-6 to TRBJ2-7, with 8 nucleotides matching TRBD1. The CDR3 contains 14 residues. V was pared by 5 bases and J by 3 bases, with 7 bases of the junction left unmatched. The V gene's germline CDR1 is SGHDT and CDR2 YYEEEE. The CDR3 DNA follows: TGTGCCAGCAGTTCCGGGACAGGTTTCTACGAGCAGTACTTC. Translating it yields CASSSGTGFYEQYF.

The chain employs TRBV28 and TRBJ2-7; 7 bases line up with TRBD1. CDR1 and CDR2 (germline): MDHEN, SYDVKM. The CDR3 totals 17 residues. With V trimmed by 3 bases and J by 2 bases, 13 bases remained unmatched. This CDR3 is CASSFPPSRDSPYEQYF. The CDR3 nucleotides read TGTGCCAGCAGTTTTCCCCCGTCTCGGGACAGCCCCTACGAGCAGTACTTC.

J is TRBJ2-3 and V is TRBV10-3; tentative D call: TRBD2 (6 bases). Germline CDR1 and CDR2: ENHRY and SYGVKD. The CDR3 covers 13 residues. Trimming pared 3 bases from V and 5 bases from J, leaving 9 bases between. The CDR3 DNA is TGTGCCATCAGTGACCGCGGGGTAGATACGCAGTATTTT. Translated: CAISDRGVDTQYF.

V gene TRBV5-5 combines with J gene TRBJ2-7; 16 nucleotides line up with TRBD2. CDR1 is SGHKS and CDR2 is YYEKEE in the germline V gene (reference sequence). With 0 bases clipped from V and 0 bases from J, the junction kept 6 bases outside the gene matches. The CDR3 spans 19 residues. The CDR3 DNA reads TGTGCCAGCAGCTTGGCCGCCGGGACTAGCGGGAGGGCCTCCTACGAGCAGTACTTC. Translating gives CASSLAAGTSGRASYEQYF.

V is TRBV7-9 and J is TRBJ2-2, with D possibly TRBD1 on 5 matching bases. The CDR3 runs 17 residues. Germline CDR1 reads SEHNR; CDR2 reads FQNEAQ (reference sequence). V lost 3 bases and J 3 bases, leaving 17 bases between the germline ends. CDR3 in amino acids: CASSFHSGILDTGELFF. In nucleotides, the CDR3 is TGTGCCAGCAGCTTTCATTCAGGGATCTTGGACACCGGGGAGCTGTTTTTT.

This clone has a single count. This sequence joins TRBV7-9 and TRBJ2-3, with a possible D match to TRBD2 (5 bases). Germline V CDR1 and CDR2: SEHNR, FQNEAQ (reference sequence). The CDR3 loop spans 15 amino acids. The ends were cut back, 5 bases at V and 6 bases at J, with 18 bases in the middle. CDR3 sequence reads: CASSSPGSRRDTQYF. CDR3 DNA: TGTGCCAGCAGCAGCCCGGGGAGTCGCCGTGATACGCAGTATTTT.

Turning to this clone: Other DNA sequences in the same sample also yield this CDR3. The chain joins TRBV27 to TRBJ2-7; no clear D. The CDR3 consists of 12 residues. With 3 bases removed from V and 5 bases from J, the gap between germline ends came to 8 bases. Germline V gene lookup returns CDR1 MNHEY and CDR2 SMNVEV (reference sequence). The CDR3 here is CASSFPGDEQYF. In nucleotides, the CDR3 is TGTGCCAGCAGTTTCCCCGGCGACGAGCAGTACTTC.

The genes are TRBV15 and TRBJ2-7; D gene uncertain. Between the trimmed V and J ends, which lost 3 bases and 3 bases, there was a span of 12 bases. Germline CDR1 and CDR2: LNHNV and YYDKDF (reference sequence). This CDR3 has 14 residues. CDR3 region: CATSRRISDYEQYF. CDR3 sequence (DNA): TGTGCCACCAGCAGGCGGATATCTGACTACGAGCAGTACTTC.

This chain joins TRBV6-5 and TRBJ2-3; the D gene is possibly TRBD2 (5 bases). V shed 7 bases and J shed 2 bases, with 10 bases lying between them. The CDR3 extends over 13 amino acids. CDR1 and CDR2 (germline): MNHEY, SVGAGI. This CDR3 reads CASTKRSTDTQYF. The DNA of the CDR3 is TGTGCCAGCACCAAGCGGTCCACAGATACGCAGTATTTT.

Of note for this clone: At the DNA level, this CDR3 is encoded by other sequences in the same sample as well. This chain connects TRBV28 to TRBJ1-5; no reliable D call. V dropped 3 bases and J dropped 1 base, with 10 bases sitting between them. The CDR3 is made up of 15 amino acids. Germline V CDR1 and CDR2: MDHEN, SYDVKM. The CDR3 protein is CASSLLAGSNQPQHF. CDR3 in DNA: TGTGCCAGCAGTTTGTTGGCCGGGAGCAATCAGCCCCAGCATTTT.

V and J are TRBV7-3 and TRBJ2-5, with 12 positions matching TRBD2. CDR1 and CDR2 from the germline V gene are SGHTA and FQGTGA. The length of the CDR3 is 17 residues. The junction had 11 bases not matched to a gene; V was cut back by 5 bases and J by 4 bases. The CDR3 DNA reads as TGTGCCAGCAGCCGTCATAACCCACTAGCGGGAGGAGAGACCCAGTACTTC. Protein product: CASSRHNPLAGGETQYF.

The rearrangement uses TRBV19 and TRBJ2-2, with TRBD2 as a possible D gene (6 bases). The germline CDR1 and CDR2 sequences are LNHDA and SQIVND (reference sequence). V was pared by 6 bases and J by 8 bases, with 13 bases between. The CDR3 consists of 13 residues. The CDR3, as DNA: TGTGCCAGTAGGCTGGGAGGACTGGGGGAGCTGTTTTTT. Amino acids: CASRLGGLGELFF. Complete variable domain (other parts from reference TRBV19 and TRBJ2-2): DGGITQSPKYLFRKEGQNVTLSCEQNLNHDAMYWYRQDPGQGLRLIYYSQIVNDFQKGDIAEGYSVSREKKESFPLTVTSAQKNPTAFYLCASRLGGLGELFFGEGSRLTVL.

The CDR3 region is CASKAPDTSTDTQYF. The CDR3 nucleotides are TGTGCCAGTAAAGCGCCTGACACTAGCACAGATACGCAGTATTTT. This sequence joins TRBV2 and TRBJ2-3; D call uncertain. The CDR3 contains 15 residues. Germline V gene data show CDR1 as SNHLY and CDR2 as FYNNEI. V gave up 9 bases and J gave up 0 bases, with 16 bases separating them.

J is TRBJ2-1 and V is TRBV27; perhaps D is TRBD1 or TRBD2 (5 bases each). Trimming pared 5 bases from V and 0 bases from J, leaving 11 bases between. Per the germline V gene, CDR1 is MNHEY and CDR2 is SMNVEV (reference sequence). There are 15 residues in the CDR3. The CDR3: CASSLGTASYNEQFF. The DNA for the CDR3 is TGTGCCAGCAGTCTCGGGACCGCCTCCTACAATGAGCAGTTCTTC.

About this clone: Within the sample, other DNA sequences also encode this same CDR3. This chain joins TRBV27 and TRBJ2-1; 8 nucleotides align to TRBD2. Trimming removed 2 bases from V and 4 bases from J; junction bases left unmatched: 1. Germline V CDR1 and CDR2: MNHEY, SMNVEV (reference sequence). This CDR3 has 14 amino acids. The CDR3 sequence is CASSLTGGYNEQFF. The CDR3 region has the DNA TGTGCCAGCAGTTTAACGGGAGGGTACAATGAGCAGTTCTTC.

This clone was seen only once. The chain recombines TRBV5-1 with TRBJ2-5, with TRBD2 as a possible D gene (6 bases). Per germline, CDR1 SGHRS and CDR2 YFSETQ. Trimming stripped 2 bases from V and 0 bases from J, with 14 bases between. CDR3 size: 16 residues. The CDR3: CASSFPGLKYQETQYF. The CDR3 DNA sequence: TGCGCCAGCAGCTTTCCGGGACTCAAGTACCAAGAGACCCAGTACTTC. Complete variable domain (other parts from reference TRBV5-1 and TRBJ2-5): KAGVTQTPRYLIKTRGQQVTLSCSPISGHRSVSWYQQTPGQGLQFLFEYFSETQRNKGNFPGRFSGRQFSNSRSEMNVSTLELGDSALYLCASSFPGLKYQETQYFGPGTRLLVL.

The rearrangement uses TRBV11-2 and TRBJ2-7, with 7 bases that match TRBD1. The V and J ends lost 6 bases and 3 bases, in that order; junction bases with no gene match: 5. This CDR3 contains 13 residues. Germline CDR1 and CDR2: SGHAT and FQNNGV. This chain's CDR3 is CASSPGTVYEQYF. The CDR3 DNA sequence: TGTGCCAGCAGTCCCGGGACAGTCTACGAGCAGTACTTC.

This clone was seen once. V gene TRBV6-5 combines with J gene TRBJ1-1; D remains ambiguous. This CDR3 is 14 amino acids long. Germline V gives CDR1 MNHEY, CDR2 SVGAGI. Trimming pared 2 bases from V and 1 base from J, leaving 8 bases between. The CDR3: CASSYGDENTEAFF. The CDR3 DNA sequence: TGTGCCAGCAGTTACGGAGATGAGAACACTGAAGCTTTCTTT.

The chain uses TRBV28 and TRBJ2-7; maybe TRBD2 (6 bases). V lost 8 bases, J lost 3 bases, and 17 bases lay in between. CDR1 is MDHEN and CDR2 is SYDVKM in the germline V gene. This CDR3 is 14 amino acids long. CDR3 DNA: TGTGCCAGCTCAGGGACCGGGACTTTCTACGAGCAGTACTTC. Translation: CASSGTGTFYEQYF.